This paragraph reports one T cell receptor beta chain. The source of the sample is a study of OX40 agonist ivuxolimab in advanced cancers. Overall study: Patients received ivuxolimab, an intravenous treatment, every 2 weeks at 0.01 to 10 mg/kg.

V dropped 4 bases and J dropped 7; count of bases not matched to a gene: 12. The CDR3 spans 15 residues. Germline V gene data show CDR1 as SEHNR and CDR2 as FQNEAQ (reference sequence). TCRdb's table, derived via immunoSEQ multiplex PCR, lists solely in-frame clones and lacks some. The data contain 50,000 to 65,000 clones, almost 95% of them singletons. This receptor was obtained from an adult with an advanced solid tumor such as melanoma, head and neck, liver or kidney cancer. The material was CD4+ or CD8+ T cells sorted from blood, obtained in a trial of the OX40 agonist ivuxolimab. The V call is TRBV7-9, the J call TRBJ2-5; 7 bases agree with TRBD1. The CDR3 region has the DNA TGTGCCAGCAGCTACCACCTGGGGACAGAGGGGACCCAGTACTTC. Protein product: CASSYHLGTEGTQYF. Combining the CDR3 with reference TRBV7-9 and TRBJ2-5 gives the whole variable domain DTGVSQNPRHKITKRGQNVTFRCDPISEHNRLYWYRQTLGQGPEFLTYFQNEAQLEKSRLLSDRFSAERPKGSFSTLEIQRTEQGDSAMYLCASSYHLGTEGTQYFGPGTRLLVL.